The clone carrying this T cell receptor beta chain was observed at least ten times. This CDR3 is built from 11 residues. Germline values: CDR1 SQVTM, CDR2 ANQGSEA. V dropped 3 bases and J dropped 5 bases, with 8 bases sitting between them. This entry comes from a study of early T cells in non-severe SARS-CoV-2 infection. TCRdb re-called the 5' RACE reads through MiXCR, storing one row per CDR3 protein. The table records about 81,000 distinct CDR3 sequences, about 6% of them present only once. This sequence was found in an adult who was a healthcare worker with PCR-confirmed SARS-CoV-2 infection or an uninfected control (not recorded which). Sequences were obtained from whole blood. The V gene is TRBV29-1, the J gene TRBJ2-7, with D perhaps matching TRBD1 (5 bases). The CDR3 reads CSVDEGDEQYF. Here the CDR3 DNA reads TGCAGCGTTGATGAAGGGGACGAGCAGTACTTC.